Presented here are 23 T cell receptor beta chains from one specimen sequenced in a study of shared clonotypes between healthy human individuals. The method was immunoSEQ multiplex PCR; TCRdb's version includes in-frame clones alone and lacks a portion of them. The sample contains about 2.4 million clones, over 85% of which appear only once. The sequenced material came from naive CD4+ T cells from PBMCs. The subset is: CD45RA+ positively selected. The receptors were sampled from a man in his late teens or twenties in good health. Some clones in this sample may be carry-over from other donors' samples.

The chain carries TRBV28 and TRBJ1-4; D remains ambiguous. Germline V gene lookup returns CDR1 MDHEN and CDR2 SYDVKM. V gave up 3 bases and J gave up 0 bases, with 8 bases separating them. CDR3 length: 15 amino acids. CDR3 loop: CASSFNGATNEKLFF. Written as DNA, the CDR3 is TGTGCCAGCAGTTTTAACGGGGCAACTAATGAAAAACTGTTTTTT.

V usage is TRBV27 and J usage is TRBJ1-5; TRBD1 might be the D (5 bases). Trimming cost V 6 bases and J 6 bases, with 18 bases left between them. The CDR3 is 15 amino acids. Germline CDR1 MNHEY, CDR2 SMNVEV (reference sequence). The CDR3 sequence is CASRSRGTGGQPQHF. CDR3 coding DNA: TGTGCCAGCAGGAGCCGAGGGACCGGGGGTCAGCCCCAGCATTTT.

In this sample, this clone turned up once. V is TRBV6-4 and J is TRBJ2-7; D remains ambiguous. Trimming stripped 6 bases from V and 0 bases from J, with 15 bases between. The CDR3 totals 15 residues. Per the germline V gene, CDR1 is MRHNA and CDR2 is SNTAGT. CDR3 sequence: CASSLLTTTSYEQYF. CDR3 nucleotides: TGTGCCAGCAGCCTCCTGACAACAACCTCCTACGAGCAGTACTTC.

For this clone: This sample also contains other DNA sequences that code for the same CDR3. This chain links TRBV5-1 with TRBJ1-2, with D unresolved. The CDR3 runs to 13 residues. The germline V gene encodes CDR1 SGHRS and CDR2 YFSETQ. Trimming took 2 bases from V and 0 from J, leaving 5 bases between them. The CDR3 nucleotides are TGCGCCAGCAGCTTTTCCTCTAACTATGGCTACACCTTC. Translation gives CASSFSSNYGYTF.

V is TRBV29-1 and J is TRBJ1-4, with D possibly being TRBD1 (5 bases). This CDR3 region has 13 residues. Germline lookup yields CDR1 SQVTM and CDR2 ANQGSEA. The V gene lost 3 bases and the J gene lost 4 bases, with 9 bases spanning the gap. CDR3 sequence: CSVDQGINEKLFF. As DNA, the CDR3 is TGCAGCGTTGACCAGGGAATTAATGAAAAACTGTTTTTT.

This clone was detected once. The chain is built from TRBV28 and TRBJ1-1; 12 bases align to TRBD1. The length of the CDR3 is 15 residues. The trim removed 2 bases at V and 5 bases at J, leaving 3 bases unmatched. The germline gives CDR1 MDHEN, CDR2 SYDVKM. Here the CDR3 reads CASSLPGQGATEAFF. In DNA form, the CDR3 reads TGTGCCAGCAGTTTACCGGGACAGGGGGCGACTGAAGCTTTCTTT.

Remarks on this clone: This specimen includes other DNA sequences encoding the same CDR3. The chain combines TRBV7-3 with TRBJ1-2; TRBD1 is a possible D gene (5 bases). CDR1 SGHTA and CDR2 FQGTGA come from the germline V gene. Between the trimmed V and J ends, which lost 5 bases and 4 bases, there was a span of 11 bases. CDR3 length: 13 amino acids. This CDR3 is CASSLRQGYGYTF. CDR3 nucleotides: TGTGCCAGCAGCCTCAGGCAGGGCTATGGCTACACCTTC.

The chain has TRBV2 and TRBJ2-5; TRBD2 is a possible D gene (6 bases). Germline CDR1 SNHLY, CDR2 FYNNEI. Trimming cost V 1 base and J 13 bases, with 13 bases left between them. The CDR3 loop spans 12 amino acids. The CDR3 coding sequence is TGTGCCAGCAGTGAAGATCGGGACTCCCCGTACTTC. It encodes CASSEDRDSPYF. The full variable domain, in which reference TRBV2 and TRBJ2-5 provide the parts outside the CDR3, is EPEVTQTPSHQVTQMGQEVILRCVPISNHLYFYWYRQILGQKVEFLVSFYNNEISEKSEIFDDQFSVERPDGSNFTLKIRSTKLEDSAMYFCASSEDRDSPYFGPGTRLLVL.

The CDR3 DNA follows: TGTGCCAGCAGCTTAATCTCAGGCTCTGGAAACACCATATATTTT. This codes for CASSLISGSGNTIYF. The chain links TRBV7-9 to TRBJ1-3; unclear D gene. Trimming removed 2 bases at V and 0 bases at J, with 8 bases between. Germline V gene sequence: CDR1 SEHNR, CDR2 FQNEAQ (reference sequence). CDR3 length: 15 residues.

CDR3 sequence: CASSFGVLSEETQYF. In DNA form, the CDR3 reads TGTGCCAGCAGCTTTGGCGTCCTCTCCGAAGAGACCCAGTACTTC. The V gene is TRBV5-4, the J gene TRBJ2-5; D call uncertain. V dropped 2 bases and J dropped 3 bases, with 14 bases sitting between them. The CDR3 contains 15 residues. Per germline, CDR1 SGHNT and CDR2 YYREEE (reference sequence).

This clone was counted a single time. CDR3 DNA sequence: TGTGCCAGGGTGGAGTGGTTAACCGACAATGAGCAGTTCTTC. Translation: CARVEWLTDNEQFF. The V call is TRBV6-7, the J call TRBJ2-1; D is uncertain. TRBV6-7 is marked as an open reading frame, function uncertain. V gave up 9 bases and J gave up 5 bases, with 17 bases separating them. The CDR3 is 14 residues long.

A remark on this clone: One junction end does not reproduce the germline sequence, and a read error may be involved. CDR3 sequence reads: CSAVDRQGLRTNTEAFF. CDR3 nucleotides: TGCAGCGCCGTTGATAGACAGGGACTCAGGACGAACACTGAGGCTTTCTTT. This chain links TRBV29-1 with TRBJ1-1; TRBD1 matches at 7 bases. The germline V gene has CDR1 SQVTM and CDR2 ANQGSEA. CDR3 size: 17 residues.

The gene calls are TRBV7-2 and TRBJ2-7; TRBD2 agrees at 8 bases. V was clipped by 1 base and J by 2 bases; unmatched bases: 4. In germline, CDR1 is SGHTA, CDR2 FQGNSA. CDR3 length equals 15 residues. The CDR3 DNA follows: TGTGCCAGCAGCTTAGGAGCGGGAGTACCCTACGAGCAGTACTTC. It encodes CASSLGAGVPYEQYF.

The CDR3 nucleotides are TGTGCCAGCAGACCACGGATAGCGTCCCAGACGGATACGCAGTATTTT. Protein sequence: CASRPRIASQTDTQYF. The chain combines TRBV18 with TRBJ2-3; D may be TRBD2 (5 bases). This CDR3 has 16 residues. Germline assignment: CDR1 KGHSH and CDR2 LQKENI. V was shortened by 8 bases and J by 6 bases, with 24 bases between the two germline ends.

Comments on this clone: This sample also contains other DNA sequences that code for the same CDR3. V usage is TRBV5-1 and J usage is TRBJ1-1; maybe TRBD1 (5 bases). The CDR3 runs to 13 residues. Trimming cost V 2 bases and J 4 bases, with 9 bases left between them. Per germline, CDR1 SGHRS and CDR2 YFSETQ. The CDR3 region has the DNA TGCGCCAGCAGCTTAGGCGGGGGCACTGAAGCTTTCTTT. This sequence encodes CASSLGGGTEAFF.

This chain uses TRBV27 with TRBJ2-7, with D perhaps matching TRBD1 (5 bases). The CDR3 length is 14 residues. Trimming left V 2 bases short and J 2 bases short, with 10 bases between. Germline CDR1 reads MNHEY; CDR2 reads SMNVEV (reference sequence). The CDR3 sequence: CASSLGRATYEQYF. The CDR3 coding sequence is TGTGCCAGCAGTTTAGGCAGGGCCACCTACGAGCAGTACTTC.

A remark on this clone: This specimen includes other DNA sequences encoding the same CDR3. The chain recombines TRBV6-5 with TRBJ2-7; a possible D gene is TRBD2 (6 bases). The CDR3 sequence is 15 residues long. Germline V gene data show CDR1 as MNHEY and CDR2 as SVGAGI. With 0 bases removed from V and 4 bases from J, the gap between germline ends came to 13 bases. CDR3 loop: CASSYSGGSPYEQYF. CDR3 DNA sequence: TGTGCCAGCAGTTACTCGGGGGGTAGCCCTTACGAGCAGTACTTC.

This sequence joins TRBV2 and TRBJ2-1, with 16 nucleotides matching TRBD2. The CDR3 contains 18 residues. The germline V gene encodes CDR1 SNHLY and CDR2 FYNNEI. V dropped 4 bases and J dropped 7; count of bases not matched to a gene: 10. CDR3 DNA: TGTGCCAGCAGTGGACTGGGGGGACTAGCGGGAGGGTGGAATGAGCAGTTCTTC. The encoded protein is CASSGLGGLAGGWNEQFF.

The rearrangement joins TRBV11-2 to TRBJ1-2; 8 bases fit TRBD1. The V segment lost 2 bases and the J segment 6 bases; nucleotides outside the gene matches: 11. CDR1 SGHAT and CDR2 FQNNGV come from the germline V gene. CDR3 length equals 16 residues. CDR3 nucleotide sequence: TGTGCCAGCAGCTTAAGACCTGCTGACAGGGGAAATGGCTACACCTTC. It is translated as CASSLRPADRGNGYTF.

The chain carries TRBV5-1 and TRBJ1-5; possible D gene TRBD1, 5 bases. CDR3 length: 16 residues. The germline V gene encodes CDR1 SGHRS and CDR2 YFSETQ. V was trimmed by 0 bases and J by 0 bases, leaving 10 bases between them. The CDR3 region is CASSLVGGYSNQPQHF. The DNA of the CDR3 is TGCGCCAGCAGCTTGGTGGGGGGTTATAGCAATCAGCCCCAGCATTTT. Filled out from reference TRBV5-1 and TRBJ1-5, the complete variable domain reads KAGVTQTPRYLIKTRGQQVTLSCSPISGHRSVSWYQQTPGQGLQFLFEYFSETQRNKGNFPGRFSGRQFSNSRSEMNVSTLELGDSALYLCASSLVGGYSNQPQHFGDGTRLSIL.

This chain joins TRBV4-2 and TRBJ2-7; perhaps TRBD1 as D (6 bases). The CDR3 consists of 15 residues. Germline-derived CDR1 and CDR2 are LGHNA and YNFKEQ. V was pared by 0 bases and J by 3 bases, with 12 bases between. The CDR3 loop is CASSQDKGTYYEQYF. CDR3 nucleotide sequence: TGTGCCAGCAGCCAAGATAAGGGGACATACTACGAGCAGTACTTC.

The chain recombines TRBV7-2 with TRBJ2-3; tentatively, D is TRBD2 (6 bases). The CDR3 loop spans 14 amino acids. Germline V gene lookup returns CDR1 SGHTA and CDR2 FQGNSA. The V end lost 5 bases, the J end lost 6 bases, and 15 bases lay between the germline ends. The CDR3 DNA reads TGTGCCAGCAGCCTCCGACTAGGCAGGGATACGCAGTATTTT. Residues: CASSLRLGRDTQYF.

The chain joins TRBV2 to TRBJ1-6; 10 bases align to TRBD1. J lost 9 bases, V lost 6 bases, and 8 bases had no gene match. Germline CDR1 is SNHLY and CDR2 is FYNNEI. This CDR3 has 15 residues. This CDR3 is CASSLAGTGVSPLHF. CDR3 nucleotide sequence: TGTGCCAGCAGCTTGGCCGGGACAGGGGTTTCACCCCTCCACTTT.